The 21 T cell receptor beta chains below all came from one sample that was sequenced in a study of cytotoxic CD8 clonotypes in ibrutinib-treated CLL. TCRdb keeps only in-frame clones here, not all; method: immunoSEQ multiplex PCR. The sample lists under 300,000 clones, 70% to 80% seen once, with about 5.3% in the top ten. The input for sequencing was PBMCs, taken at disease progression, from a patient treated with ibrutinib. These receptors were obtained from a human donor with chronic lymphocytic leukemia.

The rearrangement uses TRBV18 and TRBJ2-1; 12 bases agree with TRBD1. V gave up 2 bases and J gave up 6 bases; unmatched junction bases: 11. The V gene's germline CDR1 is KGHSH and CDR2 LQKENI. This CDR3 region has 18 residues. The CDR3 DNA reads as TGTGCCAGCTCACCAAGGGTACGGTGGGACAGGGGGCCCAATGAGCAGTTCTTC. This sequence encodes CASSPRVRWDRGPNEQFF.

This chain joins TRBV7-9 and TRBJ1-6; 8 bases are a match to TRBD1. This CDR3 has 19 residues. Germline loops: CDR1 SEHNR, CDR2 FQNEAQ (reference sequence). V gave up 1 base and J gave up 8 bases; unmatched junction bases: 16. In nucleotides, the CDR3 is TGTGCCAGCAGCTTAGGTCCCGGACAGGGCTGGTTTGAGGATTCACCCCTCCACTTT. This gives the protein CASSLGPGQGWFEDSPLHF.

There are a few counts of this clone. The chain couples TRBV20-1 to TRBJ2-7, with no clear D. Trimming removed 2 bases from V and 4 bases from J, with 6 bases in between. The CDR3 runs to 11 residues. Germline CDR1 DFQATT, CDR2 SNEGSKA (reference sequence). CDR3 sequence (DNA): TGCAGTGCTAGATCCGCTTACGAGCAGTACTTC. It encodes CSARSAYEQYF.

The chain combines TRBV7-9 with TRBJ2-6, with TRBD1 as a possible D gene (6 bases). CDR3 length: 17 amino acids. Germline V gives CDR1 SEHNR, CDR2 FQNEAQ (reference sequence). With 5 bases removed from V and 2 bases from J, the gap between germline ends came to 16 bases. CDR3 DNA sequence: TGTGCCAGCAGCCTCCGGACAGCTTTAGCTGGGGCCAACGTCCTGACTTTC. It encodes CASSLRTALAGANVLTF.

J is TRBJ1-4 and V is TRBV5-4; possible D gene TRBD1, 5 bases. Germline V gene data show CDR1 as SGHNT and CDR2 as YYREEE (reference sequence). Deletions cut 3 bases from V and 0 bases from J, with 9 bases between. This CDR3 has 15 amino acids. The CDR3 is CASSSPGATNEKLFF. As DNA, the CDR3 is TGTGCCAGCAGCTCGCCGGGGGCAACTAATGAAAAACTGTTTTTT. The full variable domain, with the rest looked up from reference TRBV5-4 and TRBJ1-4, is ETGVTQSPTHLIKTRGQQVTLRCSSQSGHNTVSWYQQALGQGPQFIFQYYREEENGRGNFPPRFSGLQFPNYSSELNVNALELDDSALYLCASSSPGATNEKLFFGSGTQLSVL.

This clone was detected a few times. The chain links TRBV2 to TRBJ1-4; D ambiguous. The CDR3 sequence is 15 residues long. The germline V gene has CDR1 SNHLY and CDR2 FYNNEI. Trimming took off 0 bases at V and 8 bases at J, with 13 bases between the two ends. CDR3 region: CASSEALSPREKLFF. CDR3 bases: TGTGCCAGCAGTGAAGCCCTCTCTCCCCGGGAAAAACTGTTTTTT.

This chain connects TRBV6-6 to TRBJ1-2, with D perhaps TRBD1 (6 bases). The CDR3 consists of 15 residues. Germline assignment: CDR1 MNHNY and CDR2 SVGAGI (reference sequence). Trimming cost V 6 bases and J 3 bases, with 17 bases left between them. In DNA form, the CDR3 reads TGTGCCAGCAGCCTCGTGGGGGCTAGAGACTATGGCTACACCTTC. The encoded protein is CASSLVGARDYGYTF.

V and J are TRBV2 and TRBJ1-3; tentatively, D is TRBD1 (5 bases). V lost 0 bases and J lost 1, with 16 bases in between. The CDR3 has 18 amino acids. Looked up from germline, CDR1 is SNHLY and CDR2 is FYNNEI. The CDR3 DNA reads as TGTGCCAGCAGTGAAGCCCGGTTTGGGGGAATGTCTGGAAACACCATATATTTT. Protein product: CASSEARFGGMSGNTIYF.

This chain uses TRBV14 with TRBJ1-2; tentative D call: TRBD1 (6 bases). The CDR3 has 15 amino acids. Germline assignment: CDR1 SGHDN and CDR2 FVKESK. Trimming pared 4 bases from V and 0 bases from J, leaving 12 bases between. The CDR3 DNA reads TGTGCCAGCAGCCGATCCGGGACACCTAACTATGGCTACACCTTC. This encodes CASSRSGTPNYGYTF.

The gene calls are TRBV2 and TRBJ1-6, with TRBD1 matching 7 bases. The V gene end was trimmed by 7 bases and the J gene end by 0 bases; junction bases not matched to a gene: 15. This CDR3 has 19 residues. The V gene's germline CDR1 is SNHLY and CDR2 FYNNEI. As DNA, the CDR3 is TGTGCCAGCAAAGCTAGCGGGATCCCAGGGGGCTCCTATAATTCACCCCTCCACTTT. It translates to CASKASGIPGGSYNSPLHF.

The rearrangement uses TRBV11-2 and TRBJ2-7, with TRBD2 matching 7 bases. Germline lookup yields CDR1 SGHAT and CDR2 FQNNGV. The CDR3 runs 16 residues. After removal of 5 bases from V and 3 bases from J, the junction contained 13 bases not matched to a gene. The CDR3 region is CASSPPGRESLYEQYF. CDR3 coding DNA: TGTGCCAGCAGCCCTCCAGGGCGGGAGTCTCTCTACGAGCAGTACTTC.

The V gene is TRBV5-8, the J gene TRBJ2-4; D tentatively fits TRBD1 or TRBD2 (6 bases each). Germline values: CDR1 SGHTS, CDR2 YDEGEE. V lost 1 base, J lost 9 bases, and 14 bases lay in between. The CDR3 sequence is 14 residues long. As DNA, the CDR3 is TGTGCCAGCAGCTTGTCCGGGGGCCCGGGCATTCAGTACTTC. Its protein is CASSLSGGPGIQYF.

This sequence joins TRBV7-2 and TRBJ2-5, with D perhaps TRBD2 (5 bases). Germline lookup yields CDR1 SGHTA and CDR2 FQGNSA. The CDR3 length is 14 residues. V was shortened by 1 base and J by 5 bases, with 11 bases between the two germline ends. CDR3 in amino acids: CASSLGAGKETQYF. In DNA, the CDR3 is TGTGCCAGCAGCTTAGGGGCCGGGAAGGAGACCCAGTACTTC.

This chain joins TRBV18 and TRBJ2-1, with 8 bases matching TRBD2. Trimming took 3 bases from V and 3 from J; bases not matched to a gene: 7. The CDR3 contains 16 residues. Germline assignment: CDR1 KGHSH and CDR2 LQKENI. The chain's CDR3 is CASSPSGTRVYNEQFF. CDR3 DNA sequence: TGTGCCAGCTCACCGTCCGGGACTAGGGTCTACAATGAGCAGTTCTTC. Combining the CDR3 with reference TRBV18 and TRBJ2-1 gives the whole variable domain NAGVMQNPRHLVRRRGQEARLRCSPMKGHSHVYWYRQLPEEGLKFMVYLQKENIIDESGMPKERFSAEFPKEGPSILRIQQVVRGDSAAYFCASSPSGTRVYNEQFFGPGTRLTVL.

The chain is built from TRBV2 and TRBJ1-2; the D gene is possibly TRBD1 (6 bases). From germline, CDR1 is SNHLY and CDR2 FYNNEI. The V end was cut by 7 bases, the J end by 3 bases, with 15 bases between. The CDR3 is made up of 14 amino acids. CDR3 in amino acids: CASTAVRTDYGYTF. DNA for the CDR3: TGTGCCAGCACCGCGGTCAGGACAGACTATGGCTACACCTTC.

This clone came up once. V usage is TRBV7-8 and J usage is TRBJ1-4; D ambiguous. The length of the CDR3 is 17 residues. Germline CDR1 is SGHVS and CDR2 is FQNEAQ. V lost 2 bases and J 0 bases, leaving 13 bases between the germline ends. The CDR3 sequence: CASSLSTAYATNEKLFF. As DNA, the CDR3 is TGTGCCAGCAGCTTAAGCACAGCCTATGCAACTAATGAAAAACTGTTTTTT.

The genes are TRBV13 and TRBJ2-7; D is possibly TRBD2 (5 bases). This CDR3 comprises 14 residues. V was clipped by 6 bases and J by 0 bases, with 12 bases between them. Germline CDR1 and CDR2: PRHDT and FYEKMQ (reference sequence). The CDR3 is CASRVGGFSYEQYF. CDR3 DNA: TGTGCCAGCAGGGTTGGCGGGTTCTCCTACGAGCAGTACTTC.

The chain combines TRBV7-9 with TRBJ1-2; 7 nucleotides line up with TRBD1. CDR3 size: 17 residues. V dropped 4 bases and J dropped 1; count of bases not matched to a gene: 12. The germline CDR1 and CDR2 sequences are SEHNR and FQNEAQ (reference sequence). The CDR3 region is CASSSTARDRNNYGYTF. For the CDR3, the DNA is TGTGCCAGCAGCTCTACAGCCCGGGACAGAAATAACTATGGCTACACCTTC.

The rearrangement uses TRBV14 and TRBJ2-7; 10 positions agree with TRBD2. Germline V CDR1 and CDR2: SGHDN, FVKESK. The CDR3 has 14 amino acids. Losses at the gene ends were 3 bases for V and 7 bases for J; bases not matched to a gene: 6. CDR3 protein: CASSHLAGAREQYF. The CDR3 DNA sequence: TGTGCCAGCAGCCACCTAGCGGGAGCGAGGGAGCAGTACTTC.

This clone appeared a single time. CDR3 sequence reads: CASSGLLSADEQYF. The CDR3, as DNA: TGCGCCAGCTCGGGACTGTTGTCCGCCGACGAGCAGTACTTC. The J gene is TRBJ2-7, the V gene TRBV5-1, with TRBD2 as a possible D gene (6 bases). The CDR3 is made up of 14 amino acids. CDR1 and CDR2 from the germline V gene are SGHRS and YFSETQ. Trimming took 7 bases from V and 5 from J, leaving 19 bases between them.

This clone has a handful of counts. This chain links TRBV9 with TRBJ2-3; 8 nucleotides agree with TRBD2. Germline-derived CDR1 and CDR2 are SGDLS and YYNGEE. The J segment lost 2 bases and the V segment lost 1 base, leaving 6 bases of the junction unmatched. The CDR3 extends over 16 amino acids. The CDR3 sequence: CASSVRGRGDTDTQYF. CDR3 DNA: TGTGCCAGCAGCGTAAGAGGGCGGGGGGACACAGATACGCAGTATTTT. Complete variable domain (other parts from reference TRBV9 and TRBJ2-3): DSGVTQTPKHLITATGQRVTLRCSPRSGDLSVYWYQQSLDQGLQFLIQYYNGEERAKGNILERFSAQQFPDLHSELNLSSLELGDSALYFCASSVRGRGDTDTQYFGPGTRLTVL.